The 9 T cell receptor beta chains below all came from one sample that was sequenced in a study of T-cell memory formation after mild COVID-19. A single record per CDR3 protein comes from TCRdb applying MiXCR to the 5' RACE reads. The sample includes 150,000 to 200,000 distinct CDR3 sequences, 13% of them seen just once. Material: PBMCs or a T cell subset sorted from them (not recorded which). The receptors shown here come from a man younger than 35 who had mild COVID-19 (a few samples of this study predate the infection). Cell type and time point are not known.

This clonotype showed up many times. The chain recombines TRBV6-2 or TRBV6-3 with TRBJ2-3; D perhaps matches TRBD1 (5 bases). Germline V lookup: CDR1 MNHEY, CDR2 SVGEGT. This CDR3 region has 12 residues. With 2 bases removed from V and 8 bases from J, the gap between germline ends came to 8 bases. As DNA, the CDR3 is TGTGCCAGCAGTTACCTACAGGCTACGCAGTATTTT. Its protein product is CASSYLQATQYF.

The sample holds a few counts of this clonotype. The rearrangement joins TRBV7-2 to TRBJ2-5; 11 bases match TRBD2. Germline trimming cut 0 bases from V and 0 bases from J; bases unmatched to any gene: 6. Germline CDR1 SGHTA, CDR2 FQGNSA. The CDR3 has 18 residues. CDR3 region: CASSLATSGGPHQETQYF. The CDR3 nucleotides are TGTGCCAGCAGCTTAGCAACTAGCGGGGGCCCTCACCAAGAGACCCAGTACTTC.

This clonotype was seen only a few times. The chain's CDR3 is CASSYGADQPQHF. CDR3 coding DNA: TGTGCCAGCAGTTACGGCGCGGATCAGCCCCAGCATTTT. V and J are TRBV6-2 or TRBV6-3 and TRBJ1-5, with unresolved D. The CDR3 spans 13 residues. The V gene lost 2 bases and the J gene lost 5 bases, with 7 bases spanning the gap. Per the germline V gene, CDR1 is MNHEY and CDR2 is SVGEGT.

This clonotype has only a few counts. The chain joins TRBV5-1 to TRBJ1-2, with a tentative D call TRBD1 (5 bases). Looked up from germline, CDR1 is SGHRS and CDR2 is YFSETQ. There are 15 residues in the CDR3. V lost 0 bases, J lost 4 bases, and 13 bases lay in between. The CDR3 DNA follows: TGCGCCAGCAGCTTGGCCAGGGCTGAGGCCTATGGCTACACCTTC. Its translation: CASSLARAEAYGYTF.

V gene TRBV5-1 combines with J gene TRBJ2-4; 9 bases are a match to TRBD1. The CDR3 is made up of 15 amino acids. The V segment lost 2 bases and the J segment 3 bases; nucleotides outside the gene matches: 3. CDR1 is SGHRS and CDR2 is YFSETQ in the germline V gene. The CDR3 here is CASSLQGADKNIQYF. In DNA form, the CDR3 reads TGCGCCAGCAGCTTACAGGGGGCTGACAAAAACATTCAGTACTTC.

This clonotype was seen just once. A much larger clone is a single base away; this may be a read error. The CDR3 region is CASSHRVAGDTQYF. CDR3 bases: TGTGCCAGCAGTCATCGGGTAGCGGGGGATACCCAGTACTTC. The chain links TRBV27 to TRBJ2-5, with 9 bases fitting TRBD2. CDR3 size: 14 residues. Germline values: CDR1 MNHEY, CDR2 SMNVEV (reference sequence). V gave up 5 bases and J gave up 8 bases; unmatched junction bases: 9.

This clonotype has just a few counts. The CDR3 bases are TGTGCCAGCAGCTTATTGGTTAGTGGCTACACCTTC. This encodes CASSLLVSGYTF. This chain links TRBV7-9 with TRBJ1-2, with no clear D. CDR3 length: 12 residues. Trimming removed 2 bases at V and 7 bases at J, with 8 bases between. Germline V gene lookup returns CDR1 SEHNR and CDR2 FQNEAQ (reference sequence).

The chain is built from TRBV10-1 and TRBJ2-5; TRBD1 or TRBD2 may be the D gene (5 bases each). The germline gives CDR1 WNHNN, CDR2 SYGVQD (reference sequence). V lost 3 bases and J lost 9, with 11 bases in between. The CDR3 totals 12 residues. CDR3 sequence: CASSDRDGAQYF. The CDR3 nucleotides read TGCGCCAGCAGTGATAGGGACGGTGCCCAGTACTTC.

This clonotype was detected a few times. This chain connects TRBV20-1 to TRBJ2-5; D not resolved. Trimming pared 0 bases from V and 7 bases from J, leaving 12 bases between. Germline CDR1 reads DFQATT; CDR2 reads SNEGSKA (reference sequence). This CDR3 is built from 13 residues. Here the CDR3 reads CSARDLELGTQYF. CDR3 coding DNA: TGCAGTGCTAGAGACCTAGAATTGGGGACCCAGTACTTC.